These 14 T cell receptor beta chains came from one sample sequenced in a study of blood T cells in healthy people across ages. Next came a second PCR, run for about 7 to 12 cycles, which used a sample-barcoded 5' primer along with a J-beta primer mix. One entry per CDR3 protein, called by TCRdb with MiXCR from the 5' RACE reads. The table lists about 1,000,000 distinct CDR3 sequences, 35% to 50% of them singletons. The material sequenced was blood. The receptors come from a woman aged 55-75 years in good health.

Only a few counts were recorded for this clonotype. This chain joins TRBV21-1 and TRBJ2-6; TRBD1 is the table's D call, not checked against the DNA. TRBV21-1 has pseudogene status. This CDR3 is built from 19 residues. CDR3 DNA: TGTGCCAGCAGCACCCTTACCGGGACACATAGCTCTGGGGCCAACGTCCTGACTTTC. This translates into CASSTLTGTHSSGANVLTF.

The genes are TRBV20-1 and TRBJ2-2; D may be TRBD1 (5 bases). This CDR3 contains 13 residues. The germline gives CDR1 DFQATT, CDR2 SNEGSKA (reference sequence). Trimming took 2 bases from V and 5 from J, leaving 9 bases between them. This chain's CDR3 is CSARRKGTGELFF. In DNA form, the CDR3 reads TGCAGTGCTAGAAGGAAGGGGACCGGGGAGCTGTTTTTT.

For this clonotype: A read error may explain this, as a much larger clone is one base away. CDR3 nucleotide sequence: TGCAGCGTTGGACTCCCTGGGGCCAACGTCCTGACTTTC. Translating gives CSVGLPGANVLTF. The chain carries TRBV29-1 and TRBJ2-6; D is ambiguous. The germline V and J ends were trimmed by 4 bases and 2 bases, with 6 bases remaining between them. The CDR3 is 13 residues long. The germline CDR1 and CDR2 sequences are SQVTM and ANQGSEA.

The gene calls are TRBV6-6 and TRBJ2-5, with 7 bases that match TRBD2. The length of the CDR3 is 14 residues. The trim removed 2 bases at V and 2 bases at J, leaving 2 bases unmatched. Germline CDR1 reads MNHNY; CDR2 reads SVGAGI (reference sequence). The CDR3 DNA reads TGTGCCAGCAGTTACGGACTAGAACAAGAGACCCAGTACTTC. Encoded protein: CASSYGLEQETQYF.

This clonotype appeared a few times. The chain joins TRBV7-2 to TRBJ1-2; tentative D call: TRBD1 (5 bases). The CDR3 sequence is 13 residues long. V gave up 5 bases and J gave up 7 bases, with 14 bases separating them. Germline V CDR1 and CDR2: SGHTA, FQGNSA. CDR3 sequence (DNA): TGTGCCAGCAGCCCAGGGTTCGGCGGTGGCTACACCTTC. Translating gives CASSPGFGGGYTF.

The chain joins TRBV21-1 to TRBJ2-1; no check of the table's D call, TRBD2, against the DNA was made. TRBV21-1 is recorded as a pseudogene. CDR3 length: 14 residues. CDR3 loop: CASSKGPAGDEQFF. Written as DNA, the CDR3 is TGTGCCAGCAGCAAAGGGCCAGCGGGAGATGAGCAGTTCTTC.

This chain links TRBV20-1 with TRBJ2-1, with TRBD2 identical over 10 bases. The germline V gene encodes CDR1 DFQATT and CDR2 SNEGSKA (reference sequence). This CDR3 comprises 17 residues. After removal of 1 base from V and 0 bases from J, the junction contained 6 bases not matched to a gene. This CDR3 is CSARGELAGDSYNEQFF. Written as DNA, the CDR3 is TGCAGTGCTAGAGGTGAGCTAGCGGGAGACTCCTACAATGAGCAGTTCTTC.

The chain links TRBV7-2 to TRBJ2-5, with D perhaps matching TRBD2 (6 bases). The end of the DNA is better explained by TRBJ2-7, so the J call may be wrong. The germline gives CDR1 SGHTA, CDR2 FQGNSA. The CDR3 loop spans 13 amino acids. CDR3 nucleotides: TGTGCCAGCAGCTTAGCGCACGGGGGCGAGCAGTACTTC. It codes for CASSLAHGGEQYF.

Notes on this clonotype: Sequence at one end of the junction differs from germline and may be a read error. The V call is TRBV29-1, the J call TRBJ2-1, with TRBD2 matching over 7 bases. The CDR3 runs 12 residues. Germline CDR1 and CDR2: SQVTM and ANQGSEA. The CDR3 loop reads CSVRLADNGQFF. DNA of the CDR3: TGCAGCGTTCGGCTAGCGGACAATGGGCAGTTCTTC.

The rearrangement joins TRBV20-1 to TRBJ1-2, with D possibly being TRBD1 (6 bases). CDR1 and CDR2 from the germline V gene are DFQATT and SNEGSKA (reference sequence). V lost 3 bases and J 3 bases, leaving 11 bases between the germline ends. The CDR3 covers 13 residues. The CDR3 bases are TGCAGTGCTAGTTTTAGGGGGGACTATGGCTACACCTTC. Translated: CSASFRGDYGYTF.

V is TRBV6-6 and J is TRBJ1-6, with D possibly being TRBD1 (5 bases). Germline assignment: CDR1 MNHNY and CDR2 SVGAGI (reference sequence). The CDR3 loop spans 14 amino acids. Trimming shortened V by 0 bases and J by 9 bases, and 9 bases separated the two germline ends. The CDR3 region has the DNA TGTGCCAGCAGTTACTCGTTGGGGCTTTCACCCCTCCACTTT. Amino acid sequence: CASSYSLGLSPLHF.

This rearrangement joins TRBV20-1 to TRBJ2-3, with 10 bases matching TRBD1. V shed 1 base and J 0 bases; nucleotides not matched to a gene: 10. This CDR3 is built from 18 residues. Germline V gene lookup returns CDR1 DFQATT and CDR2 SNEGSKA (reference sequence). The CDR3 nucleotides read TGCAGTGCTAGAGCCACCCTGGGACAGGGGCGAAGCACAGATACGCAGTATTTT. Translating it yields CSARATLGQGRSTDTQYF.

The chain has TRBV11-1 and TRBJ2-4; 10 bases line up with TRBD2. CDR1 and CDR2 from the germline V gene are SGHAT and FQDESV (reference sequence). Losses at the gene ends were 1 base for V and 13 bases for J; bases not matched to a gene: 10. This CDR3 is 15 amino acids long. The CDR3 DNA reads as TGTGCCAGCAGCTTAGAGGGACTAGCGCCACGGGAGCAGTACTTC. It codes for CASSLEGLAPREQYF.

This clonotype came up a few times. The DNA for the CDR3 is TGTGCCACCAGCAGAGAGGGAGAGAACTCGGAGACCCAGTACTTC. Translating gives CATSREGENSETQYF. The rearrangement joins TRBV15 to TRBJ2-5; maybe TRBD2 (5 bases). The V end was cut by 0 bases, the J end by 5 bases, with 13 bases between. The CDR3 sequence is 15 residues long. CDR1 is LNHNV, CDR2 YYDKDF, per germline (reference sequence).